The 14 T cell receptor beta chains in this list originate from one sample, sequenced in a study of shared clonotypes between healthy human individuals. The table came from immunoSEQ multiplex PCR; TCRdb's copy has only in-frame clones and leaves some out. The repertoire holds about 520,000 clones, 95% to 96% seen once, with approximately 0.067% in the top ten. The sequencing sample was made of naive CD4+ T cells sorted from blood. Noted subset: CD45RA+ positively selected. These receptor sequences come from a woman aged 25 to 39 in good health.

DNA for the CDR3: TGTGCCAGCTCACCAGGGGGGGTAGCGGACTACGAGCAGTACTTC. Its protein is CASSPGGVADYEQYF. V usage is TRBV18 and J usage is TRBJ2-7; 7 positions match TRBD2. The germline CDR1 and CDR2 sequences are KGHSH and LQKENI. The CDR3 is 15 amino acids. J was trimmed by 3 bases and V by 2 bases; bases with no gene match: 7.

The CDR3 nucleotides are TGCGCCAGCAGGTCCGGGACGGCCGGGGCTTGGGACATTCAGTACTTC. It specifies CASRSGTAGAWDIQYF. The rearrangement uses TRBV5-1 and TRBJ2-4; the D gene could be TRBD1 or TRBD2 (5 bases each). The germline V gene has CDR1 SGHRS and CDR2 YFSETQ. The CDR3 spans 16 residues. The V gene lost 5 bases and the J gene lost 8 bases, with 23 bases spanning the gap.

This chain uses TRBV19 with TRBJ1-3; no firm D call. The CDR3 covers 14 residues. Trimming pared 6 bases from V and 0 bases from J, leaving 9 bases between. Germline values: CDR1 LNHDA, CDR2 SQIVND (reference sequence). This CDR3 reads CASSPDGSGNTIYF. In DNA, the CDR3 is TGTGCCAGTAGCCCGGATGGCTCTGGAAACACCATATATTTT.

The chain links TRBV6-1 to TRBJ2-4, with D perhaps TRBD1 (6 bases). Germline V gene data show CDR1 as MNHNS and CDR2 as SASEGT. Trimming stripped 8 bases from V and 0 bases from J, with 11 bases between. There are 14 residues in the CDR3. CDR3 nucleotide sequence: TGTGCCAGCGGGGGCGGGTTAGCCAAAAACATTCAGTACTTC. The encoded protein is CASGGGLAKNIQYF.

The chain combines TRBV10-2 with TRBJ2-5; D is undetermined. V dropped 6 bases and J dropped 5 bases, with 7 bases sitting between them. Germline lookup yields CDR1 WSHSY and CDR2 SAAADI. This CDR3 region has 11 residues. Here the CDR3 DNA reads TGCGCCAGCAGGGGTGGGGAGACCCAGTACTTC. This sequence encodes CASRGGETQYF.

The chain links TRBV27 to TRBJ1-2; 7 bases agree with TRBD1. Trimming cost V 5 bases and J 4 bases; bases outside gene matches: 13. CDR1 and CDR2 from the germline V gene are MNHEY and SMNVEV (reference sequence). The CDR3 runs to 16 residues. CDR3 DNA: TGTGCCAGCAGTCCCAACAGCGGGACAGCCGCCTATGGCTACACCTTC. Amino acid sequence: CASSPNSGTAAYGYTF.

The gene calls are TRBV10-2 and TRBJ2-7; D ambiguous. Germline V gene data show CDR1 as WSHSY and CDR2 as SAAADI. V was trimmed by 3 bases and J by 4 bases, leaving 13 bases between them. CDR3 length: 14 residues. The CDR3 here is CASSDLRSNYEQYF. The CDR3 nucleotides are TGCGCCAGCAGTGATCTGCGTTCTAATTACGAGCAGTACTTC.

This clone occurred a few times. The chain links TRBV6-6 to TRBJ1-1; possibly TRBD1 for D (5 bases). This CDR3 has 14 amino acids. Germline V CDR1 and CDR2: MNHNY, SVGAGI (reference sequence). V dropped 0 bases and J dropped 7 bases, with 12 bases sitting between them. The CDR3 DNA follows: TGTGCCAGCAGTTACTCCCAGGGAACAAGTGAAGCTTTCTTT. Translating gives CASSYSQGTSEAFF.

V gene TRBV28 combines with J gene TRBJ1-5; 8 positions agree with TRBD1. Germline V gene lookup returns CDR1 MDHEN and CDR2 SYDVKM. The CDR3 contains 12 residues. The chain's CDR3 is CASRQGAQPQHF. The CDR3 region has the DNA TGTGCTTCTCGGCAGGGGGCTCAGCCCCAGCATTTT.

The V gene is TRBV11-1, the J gene TRBJ2-7; no firm D call. The CDR3 contains 13 residues. Germline assignment: CDR1 SGHAT and CDR2 FQDESV (reference sequence). Trimming removed 2 bases at V and 7 bases at J, with 12 bases between. The CDR3 loop is CASSLMVENEQYF. For the CDR3, the DNA is TGTGCCAGCAGCTTAATGGTAGAAAATGAGCAGTACTTC.

In regard to this clone: The sample has other DNA sequences that encode this CDR3 too. The gene calls are TRBV5-8 and TRBJ2-7; a possible D gene is TRBD2 (5 bases). The CDR3 has 14 residues. V lost 0 bases and J lost 3, with 10 bases in between. Germline assignment: CDR1 SGHTS and CDR2 YDEGEE. As DNA, the CDR3 is TGTGCCAGCAGCTTGGGAGAGGGCATCTACGAGCAGTACTTC. Protein sequence: CASSLGEGIYEQYF.

The rearrangement uses TRBV30 and TRBJ2-5, with 9 positions matching TRBD2. CDR1 and CDR2 (germline): GTSNPN, SVGIG (reference sequence). The CDR3 covers 13 residues. The junction had 5 bases not matched to a gene; V was cut back by 4 bases and J by 5 bases. CDR3 sequence: CAWTREGHETQYF. CDR3 nucleotide sequence: TGTGCCTGGACGCGGGAGGGCCACGAGACCCAGTACTTC.

The genes are TRBV6-5 and TRBJ2-3; D perhaps matches TRBD1 (7 bases). CDR1 and CDR2 (germline): MNHEY, SVGAGI. The CDR3 length is 15 residues. Trimming removed 3 bases at V and 2 bases at J, with 12 bases between. CDR3 sequence reads: CASSYGGTDTDTQYF. Here the CDR3 DNA reads TGTGCCAGCAGTTATGGCGGGACAGACACAGATACGCAGTATTTT.

The chain couples TRBV5-1 to TRBJ1-2; TRBD1 matches at 9 bases. With V trimmed by 0 bases and J by 7 bases, 7 bases remained unmatched. CDR1 is SGHRS and CDR2 is YFSETQ in the germline V gene. The CDR3 spans 15 residues. The CDR3 region has the DNA TGCGCCAGCAGCTTGGTGGGACAGGGTGTACGTGGCTACACCTTC. The encoded protein is CASSLVGQGVRGYTF.